The 10 T cell receptor beta chains below were found in one sample sequenced in a study of shared clonotypes between healthy human individuals. Profiling relied on immunoSEQ multiplex PCR, and the TCRdb table lists in-frame clones only, not all of them. Altogether 1,400,000 or so clones are present, approximately 98.5% being singletons, with the ten largest covering roughly 0.36%. Sequencing was performed on naive CD4+ T cells sorted from blood. As for subset: CD45RA+ positively selected. These receptor sequences come from a young man in good health.

V is TRBV19 and J is TRBJ2-2; weak D call: TRBD2 (5 bases). Germline-derived CDR1 and CDR2 are LNHDA and SQIVND (reference sequence). V was trimmed by 7 bases and J by 4 bases, leaving 13 bases between them. The CDR3 runs 14 residues. In DNA form, the CDR3 reads TGTGCCAGTACCGGGGTCAGATCCACCGGGGAGCTGTTTTTT. Its translation: CASTGVRSTGELFF.

This sequence joins TRBV7-2 and TRBJ2-7; 13 nucleotides line up with TRBD2. The CDR3 totals 17 residues. The ends lost 5 bases at V and 0 bases at J; junction bases unmatched: 7. CDR1 and CDR2 (germline): SGHTA, FQGNSA. The CDR3 nucleotides are TGTGCCAGCAGCATAACCGGGACTAGCGGGACCTCCTACGAGCAGTACTTC. Amino acids: CASSITGTSGTSYEQYF.

V is TRBV10-3 and J is TRBJ1-4; the match to TRBD1 covers 8 bases. This CDR3 comprises 14 residues. Germline trimming cut 11 bases from V and 10 bases from J; bases unmatched to any gene: 15. CDR1 and CDR2 (germline): ENHRY, SYGVKD. CDR3 protein: CAARGTGGYGKLFF. CDR3 sequence (DNA): TGTGCCGCCCGGGGTACAGGGGGTTATGGAAAACTGTTTTTT.

This chain links TRBV11-3 with TRBJ2-1, with a tentative D call TRBD1 (5 bases). The CDR3 loop spans 16 amino acids. Trimming pared 1 base from V and 0 bases from J, leaving 10 bases between. Germline assignment: CDR1 SGHNT and CDR2 YENEEA. In nucleotides, the CDR3 is TGTGCCAGCAGCTTAGGGCAGGGCCACTCCTACAATGAGCAGTTCTTC. It encodes CASSLGQGHSYNEQFF.

The V call is TRBV28, the J call TRBJ2-7; 8 bases fit TRBD1. The CDR3 covers 14 residues. V lost 3 bases, J lost 3 bases, and 4 bases stayed unmatched. Germline-derived CDR1 and CDR2 are MDHEN and SYDVKM. DNA of the CDR3: TGTGCCAGCAGTTTCTTGACAGGGGACTACGAGCAGTACTTC. Its translation is CASSFLTGDYEQYF.

The chain joins TRBV11-2 to TRBJ2-5; TRBD2 aligns across 9 bases. The CDR3 length is 16 residues. The trim removed 4 bases at V and 1 base at J, leaving 7 bases unmatched. Germline values: CDR1 SGHAT, CDR2 FQNNGV. The CDR3 spells CASSSPGSGGQETQYF. The CDR3 bases are TGTGCCAGCAGCTCCCCGGGTAGCGGGGGCCAAGAGACCCAGTACTTC.

The rearrangement links TRBV14 to TRBJ1-1; maybe TRBD1 (5 bases). Germline CDR1 SGHDN, CDR2 FVKESK. There are 13 residues in the CDR3. Trimming shortened V by 4 bases and J by 2 bases, and 8 bases separated the two germline ends. CDR3 nucleotide sequence: TGTGCCAGCAGCCGGCAGGGAAACACTGAAGCTTTCTTT. Amino acid sequence: CASSRQGNTEAFF.

A remark on this clone: A junction boundary mismatches the germline segment, possibly from a read error. This CDR3 is CAWSPSAQGTQYF. The CDR3 DNA sequence: TGTGCCTGGAGTCCGTCGGCCCAAGGGACCCAGTACTTC. The chain combines TRBV30 with TRBJ2-5, with no clear D. This CDR3 has 13 amino acids. Germline assignment: CDR1 GTSNPN and CDR2 SVGIG (reference sequence).

The chain has TRBV19 and TRBJ2-3; 7 bases are a match to TRBD1. CDR1 and CDR2 from the germline V gene are LNHDA and SQIVND (reference sequence). V lost 6 bases to trimming and J lost 6 bases; unmatched junction nucleotides: 9. This CDR3 is built from 14 residues. The CDR3 DNA follows: TGTGCCAGTAGAGTACAGGGGATAGCGGATACGCAGTATTTT. The encoded protein is CASRVQGIADTQYF.

The chain joins TRBV5-1 to TRBJ2-7, with a possible D match to TRBD1 (6 bases). This CDR3 has 12 amino acids. CDR1 is SGHRS and CDR2 is YFSETQ in the germline V gene. The germline V and J ends were trimmed by 7 bases and 3 bases, with 11 bases remaining between them. The chain's CDR3 is CASGRGLYEQYF. The CDR3 DNA follows: TGCGCCAGCGGCAGGGGTCTCTACGAGCAGTACTTC.